These T cell receptor beta chains were read from a single sample in a study of OX40 agonist ivuxolimab in advanced cancers. Here immunoSEQ multiplex PCR was the method, and the copy in TCRdb shows in-frame clones only, minus some. The sample includes some 45,000 clones, around 86% of them seen just once. Sample: CD4+ or CD8+ T cells sorted from blood, taken in a trial of the OX40 agonist ivuxolimab. The receptors were sampled from an adult with an advanced solid tumor such as melanoma, head and neck, liver or kidney cancer. The CDR3 runs from the conserved cysteine through the conserved F or W. D genes are given only for firm matches. Some rows have no size entry. The others give once, few or many, or a class for an expanded clone.

d_call: NA
j_call: TRBJ1-1
v_call: TRBV13
clone_size: NA
cdr3_aa: CASSSEGAANTEAFF
cdr3_nt: TGTGCCAGCAGCTCCGAAGGGGCGGCAAACACTGAAGCTTTCTTT

d_call: TRBD1
j_call: TRBJ1-1
v_call: TRBV27
clone_size: once
cdr3_aa: CASSSPGQGNTEAFF
cdr3_nt: TGTGCCAGCAGTTCCCCGGGACAGGGAAACACTGAAGCTTTCTTT

d_call: NA
j_call: TRBJ1-4
v_call: TRBV27
clone_size: NA
cdr3_aa: CASSLGTYPDEKLFF
cdr3_nt: TGTGCCAGCAGTTTAGGGACGTATCCGGATGAAAAACTGTTTTTT

d_call: NA
j_call: TRBJ2-2
v_call: TRBV5-4
clone_size: NA
cdr3_aa: CASSFYTGELFF
cdr3_nt: TGTGCCAGCAGCTTTTACACCGGGGAGCTGTTTTTT

d_call: TRBD1
j_call: TRBJ1-1
v_call: TRBV7-9
clone_size: NA
cdr3_aa: CASTADQGQQHGAFF
cdr3_nt: TGTGCCAGCACTGCCGATCAGGGACAGCAACACGGGGCTTTCTTT

d_call: NA
j_call: TRBJ2-1
v_call: TRBV19
clone_size: NA
cdr3_aa: CASSISGGPYNEQFF
cdr3_nt: TGTGCCAGTAGTATCTCCGGGGGCCCCTACAATGAGCAGTTCTTC

d_call: NA
j_call: TRBJ2-1
v_call: TRBV7-9
clone_size: NA
cdr3_aa: CASSLAEQFF
cdr3_nt: TGTGCCAGCAGCTTAGCCGAGCAGTTCTTC

d_call: NA
j_call: TRBJ1-4
v_call: TRBV5-4
clone_size: medium-sized
cdr3_aa: CASRPWGAGEKLFF
cdr3_nt: TGTGCCAGCAGACCCTGGGGGGCGGGGGAAAAACTGTTTTTT

d_call: TRBD1
j_call: TRBJ1-2
v_call: TRBV13
clone_size: NA
cdr3_aa: CASSLGEGAGYGYTF
cdr3_nt: TGTGCCAGCAGCTTAGGTGAGGGGGCCGGCTATGGCTACACCTTC

d_call: TRBD2
j_call: TRBJ2-5
v_call: TRBV7-9
clone_size: NA
cdr3_aa: CASSPYGRGRSQETQYF
cdr3_nt: TGTGCCAGCAGCCCCTACGGGCGGGGGAGATCCCAAGAGACCCAGTACTTC

d_call: NA
j_call: TRBJ2-7
v_call: TRBV15
clone_size: NA
cdr3_aa: CATSSPGLSYEQYF
cdr3_nt: TGTGCCACCAGCAGCCCCGGCCTCTCCTACGAGCAGTACTTC

d_call: TRBD2
j_call: TRBJ2-7
v_call: TRBV6-5
clone_size: NA
cdr3_aa: CASSPPGGLAGEQYF
cdr3_nt: TGTGCCAGCAGTCCCCCGGGGGGACTAGCGGGCGAGCAGTACTTC

d_call: NA
j_call: TRBJ1-1
v_call: TRBV4-1
clone_size: NA
cdr3_aa: CASSPHPRSTEAFF
cdr3_nt: TGCGCCAGCAGCCCACATCCAAGGAGCACTGAAGCTTTCTTT

d_call: NA
j_call: TRBJ2-5
v_call: TRBV4-1
clone_size: NA
cdr3_aa: CASSQVAGRRRDKETQYF
cdr3_nt: TGCGCCAGCAGCCAAGTCGCTGGGCGCAGGCGAGACAAAGAGACCCAGTACTTC

d_call: NA
j_call: TRBJ2-7
v_call: TRBV4-2
clone_size: NA
cdr3_aa: CASSQITSGGTSYEQYF
cdr3_nt: TGTGCCAGCAGCCAAATAACTAGTGGGGGGACCTCCTACGAGCAGTACTTC

d_call: TRBD1
j_call: TRBJ2-6
v_call: TRBV19
clone_size: NA
cdr3_aa: CASSPDRPETNVLTF
cdr3_nt: TGTGCCAGTAGTCCGGACAGGCCAGAGACCAACGTCCTGACTTTC

d_call: NA
j_call: TRBJ1-2
v_call: TRBV6-5
clone_size: NA
cdr3_aa: CASSYMREAYGYTF
cdr3_nt: TGTGCCAGCAGTTACATGAGGGAGGCCTATGGCTACACCTTC

d_call: TRBD1
j_call: TRBJ1-2
v_call: TRBV5-4
clone_size: NA
cdr3_aa: CASSPGQGSYGYTF
cdr3_nt: TGTGCCAGCAGCCCAGGACAGGGAAGCTATGGCTACACCTTC